Presented here are 8 T cell receptor beta chains from one specimen sequenced in a study of T cell clones after liver transplantation. Using immunoSEQ multiplex PCR, the repertoire was profiled, and TCRdb retains in-frame clones only, with some absent. The sample holds roughly 80,000 clones; approximately 82% are singletons and the top ten take over 2.5%. Sequencing used CD4+ T cells from blood, obtained at the 22-month timepoint. The receptors were sampled from a human patient who received a liver transplant. Some T cells could come from the graft donor.

This rearrangement joins TRBV21-1 to TRBJ2-3; TRBD2 is taken as the D call from the table, unchecked against the DNA. TRBV21-1 is a recognized pseudogene. The CDR3 is 17 residues long. The CDR3 bases are TGTGCCAGGGGACGCCTAGCGGGAGATTGGGGCACAGATACGCAGTATTTT. Protein: CARGRLAGDWGTDTQYF.

The chain recombines TRBV7-2 with TRBJ2-5; possibly TRBD2 for D (6 bases). V was pared by 4 bases and J by 3 bases, with 15 bases between. The CDR3 totals 15 residues. Per the germline V gene, CDR1 is SGHTA and CDR2 is FQGNSA. The CDR3 sequence is CASSSGSGTEETQYF. The CDR3 nucleotides read TGTGCCAGCAGCTCGGGATCCGGGACTGAAGAGACCCAGTACTTC.

The chain carries TRBV28 and TRBJ1-3; unclear D gene. This CDR3 is built from 12 residues. Germline CDR1 MDHEN, CDR2 SYDVKM. The germline V and J ends were trimmed by 1 base and 2 bases, with 0 bases remaining between them. Here the CDR3 DNA reads TGTGCCAGCAGTTTATCTGGAAACACCATATATTTT. This sequence encodes CASSLSGNTIYF.

The rearrangement links TRBV11-2 to TRBJ2-1; 14 bases agree with TRBD2. The CDR3 has 15 amino acids. V trimming: 5 bases; J trimming: 9 bases; junction bases outside the gene matches: 6. Germline CDR1 is SGHAT and CDR2 is FQNNGV. The CDR3 sequence is CASSQGTSGSGEQFF. CDR3 bases: TGTGCCAGCAGCCAGGGGACTAGCGGGAGTGGTGAGCAGTTCTTC. The entire variable domain, with the rest obtained from reference TRBV11-2 and TRBJ2-1, is as follows: EAGVAQSPRYKIIEKRQSVAFWCNPISGHATLYWYQQILGQGPKLLIQFQNNGVVDDSQLPKDRFSAERLKGVDSTLKIQPAKLEDSAVYLCASSQGTSGSGEQFFGPGTRLTVL.

V is TRBV18 and J is TRBJ1-1, with 7 bases fitting TRBD1. V shed 4 bases and J 1 base; nucleotides not matched to a gene: 3. Germline CDR1 reads KGHSH; CDR2 reads LQKENI. The CDR3 is 14 amino acids. CDR3 nucleotide sequence: TGTGCCAGCTCACTCAACAGGGGGAACACTGAAGCTTTCTTT. It codes for CASSLNRGNTEAFF.

V and J are TRBV7-9 and TRBJ2-3; no firm D call. Trimming stripped 3 bases from V and 1 base from J, with 11 bases between. CDR1 is SEHNR and CDR2 is FQNEAQ in the germline V gene (reference sequence). CDR3 length equals 15 residues. In nucleotides, the CDR3 is TGTGCCAGCAGCTTCCGGGTGGAAGGCACAGATACGCAGTATTTT. As protein: CASSFRVEGTDTQYF. Complete variable domain (other parts from reference TRBV7-9 and TRBJ2-3): DTGVSQNPRHKITKRGQNVTFRCDPISEHNRLYWYRQTLGQGPEFLTYFQNEAQLEKSRLLSDRFSAERPKGSFSTLEIQRTEQGDSAMYLCASSFRVEGTDTQYFGPGTRLTVL.

The chain couples TRBV9 to TRBJ2-3; 9 bases match TRBD2. V shed 0 bases, J shed 0 bases, and the junction held 8 bases outside the gene matches. Germline loops: CDR1 SGDLS, CDR2 YYNGEE. This CDR3 has 18 amino acids. CDR3 nucleotides: TGTGCCAGCAGCGTAGCATTAGCGGGAGACCCTAGCACAGATACGCAGTATTTT. Translation: CASSVALAGDPSTDTQYF.

DNA for the CDR3: TGTGCCAGCACCCTCGGGGATACGCAGTATTTT. The encoded protein is CASTLGDTQYF. The rearrangement joins TRBV11-3 to TRBJ2-3; no reliable D call. The germline CDR1 and CDR2 sequences are SGHNT and YENEEA. V lost 7 bases and J 6 bases, leaving 8 bases between the germline ends. The CDR3 covers 11 residues.